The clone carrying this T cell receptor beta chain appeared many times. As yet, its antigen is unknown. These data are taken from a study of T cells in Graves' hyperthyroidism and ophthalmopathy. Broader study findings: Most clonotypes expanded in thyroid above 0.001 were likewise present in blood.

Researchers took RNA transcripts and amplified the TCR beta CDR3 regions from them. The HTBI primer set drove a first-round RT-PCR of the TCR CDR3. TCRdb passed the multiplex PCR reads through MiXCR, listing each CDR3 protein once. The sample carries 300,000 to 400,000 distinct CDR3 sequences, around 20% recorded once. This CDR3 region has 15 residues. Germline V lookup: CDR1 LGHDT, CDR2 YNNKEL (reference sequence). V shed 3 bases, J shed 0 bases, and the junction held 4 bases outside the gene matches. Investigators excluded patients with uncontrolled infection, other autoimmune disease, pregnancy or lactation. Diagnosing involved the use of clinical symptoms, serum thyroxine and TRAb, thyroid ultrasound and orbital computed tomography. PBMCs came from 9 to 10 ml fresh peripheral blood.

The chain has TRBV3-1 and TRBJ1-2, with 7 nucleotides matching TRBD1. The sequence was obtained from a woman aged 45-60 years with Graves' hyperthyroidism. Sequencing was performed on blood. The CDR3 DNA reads TGTGCCAGCAGCCATCCCGGGACAGCTAACTATGGCTACACCTTC. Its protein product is CASSHPGTANYGYTF.